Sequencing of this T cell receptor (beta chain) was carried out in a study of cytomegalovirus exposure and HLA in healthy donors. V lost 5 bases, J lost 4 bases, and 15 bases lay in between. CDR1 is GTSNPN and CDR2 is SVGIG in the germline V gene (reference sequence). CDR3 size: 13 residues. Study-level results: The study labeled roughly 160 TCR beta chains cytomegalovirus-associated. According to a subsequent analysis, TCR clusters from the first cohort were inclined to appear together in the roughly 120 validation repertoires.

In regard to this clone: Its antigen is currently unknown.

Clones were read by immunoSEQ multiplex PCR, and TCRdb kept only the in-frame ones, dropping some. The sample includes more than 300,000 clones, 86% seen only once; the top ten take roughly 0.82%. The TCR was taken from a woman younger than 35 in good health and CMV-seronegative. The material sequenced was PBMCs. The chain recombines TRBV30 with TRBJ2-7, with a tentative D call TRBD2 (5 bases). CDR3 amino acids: CAWGWELPYEQYF. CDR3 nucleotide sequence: TGTGCCTGGGGGTGGGAGCTCCCATACGAGCAGTACTTC.